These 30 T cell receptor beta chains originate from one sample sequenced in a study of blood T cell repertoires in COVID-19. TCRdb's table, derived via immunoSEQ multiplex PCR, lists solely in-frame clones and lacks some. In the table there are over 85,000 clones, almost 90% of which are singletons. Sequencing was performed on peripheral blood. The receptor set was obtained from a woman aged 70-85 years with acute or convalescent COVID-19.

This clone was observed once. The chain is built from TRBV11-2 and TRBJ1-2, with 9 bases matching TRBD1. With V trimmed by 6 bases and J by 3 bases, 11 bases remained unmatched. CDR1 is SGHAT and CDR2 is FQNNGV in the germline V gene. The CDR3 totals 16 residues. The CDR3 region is CASSRDRVVSDYGYTF. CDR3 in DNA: TGTGCCAGCAGTAGGGACAGGGTGGTCTCAGACTATGGCTACACCTTC.

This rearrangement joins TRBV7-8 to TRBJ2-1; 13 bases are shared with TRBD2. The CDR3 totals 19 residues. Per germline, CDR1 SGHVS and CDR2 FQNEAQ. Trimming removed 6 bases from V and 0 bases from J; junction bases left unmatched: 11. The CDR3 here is CASRPGTSGIRSSYNEQFF. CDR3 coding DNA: TGTGCCAGCAGGCCCGGGACTAGCGGGATTAGAAGCTCCTACAATGAGCAGTTCTTC. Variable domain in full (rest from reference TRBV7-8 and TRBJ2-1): GAGVSQSPRYKVAKRGQDVALRCDPISGHVSLFWYQQALGQGPEFLTYFQNEAQLDKSGLPSDRFFAERPEGSVSTLKIQRTQQEDSAVYLCASRPGTSGIRSSYNEQFFGPGTRLTVL.

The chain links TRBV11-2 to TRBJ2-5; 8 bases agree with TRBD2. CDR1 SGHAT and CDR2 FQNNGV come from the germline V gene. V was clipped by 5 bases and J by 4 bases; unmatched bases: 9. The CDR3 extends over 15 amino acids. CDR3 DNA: TGTGCCAGCAGCCGGACCGGGGGGGATCTAGAGACCCAGTACTTC. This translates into CASSRTGGDLETQYF.

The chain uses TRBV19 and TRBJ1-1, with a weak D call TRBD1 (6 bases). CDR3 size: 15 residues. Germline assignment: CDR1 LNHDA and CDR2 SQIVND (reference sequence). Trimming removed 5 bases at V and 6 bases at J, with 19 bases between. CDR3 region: CASSSETGLRSEAFF. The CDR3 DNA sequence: TGTGCCAGTAGTTCCGAGACAGGTCTGAGGTCTGAAGCTTTCTTT.

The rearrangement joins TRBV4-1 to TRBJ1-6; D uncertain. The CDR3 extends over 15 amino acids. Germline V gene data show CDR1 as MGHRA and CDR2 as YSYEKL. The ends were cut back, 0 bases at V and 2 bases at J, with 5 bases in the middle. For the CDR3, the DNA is TGCGCCAGCAGCCAAGATCTCCCCTATAATTCACCCCTCCACTTT. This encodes CASSQDLPYNSPLHF.

CDR3 nucleotides: TGTGCCTATTCGACAGGGGGCGGTTTTGAAAAACTGTTTTTT. Its protein product is CAYSTGGGFEKLFF. The chain has TRBV30 and TRBJ1-4; 10 bases agree with TRBD1. The CDR3 is 14 residues long. V was pared by 7 bases and J by 7 bases, with 9 bases of the junction left unmatched. CDR1 GTSNPN and CDR2 SVGIG come from the germline V gene (reference sequence).

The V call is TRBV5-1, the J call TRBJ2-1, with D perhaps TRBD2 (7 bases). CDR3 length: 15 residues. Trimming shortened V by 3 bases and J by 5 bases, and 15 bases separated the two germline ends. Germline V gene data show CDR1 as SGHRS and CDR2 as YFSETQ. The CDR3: CASSSAGAFDNEQFF. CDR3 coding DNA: TGCGCCAGCAGCTCCGCGGGGGCGTTCGACAATGAGCAGTTCTTC. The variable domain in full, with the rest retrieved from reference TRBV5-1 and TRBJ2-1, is KAGVTQTPRYLIKTRGQQVTLSCSPISGHRSVSWYQQTPGQGLQFLFEYFSETQRNKGNFPGRFSGRQFSNSRSEMNVSTLELGDSALYLCASSSAGAFDNEQFFGPGTRLTVL.

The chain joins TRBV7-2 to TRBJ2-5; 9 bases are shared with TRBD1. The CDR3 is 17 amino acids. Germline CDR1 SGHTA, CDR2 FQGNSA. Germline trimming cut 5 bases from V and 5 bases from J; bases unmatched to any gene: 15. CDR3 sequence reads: CASSNEETGGLRETQYF. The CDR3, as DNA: TGTGCCAGCAGCAACGAGGAAACAGGGGGCTTGAGGGAGACCCAGTACTTC.

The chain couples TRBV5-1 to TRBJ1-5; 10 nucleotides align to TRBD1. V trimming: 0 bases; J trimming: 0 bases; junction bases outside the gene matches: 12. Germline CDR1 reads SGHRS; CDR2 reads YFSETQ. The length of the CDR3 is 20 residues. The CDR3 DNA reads TGCGCCAGCAGCTTGGGCCCGGGACAGGGGAGCAGGTATAGCAATCAGCCCCAGCATTTT. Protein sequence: CASSLGPGQGSRYSNQPQHF.

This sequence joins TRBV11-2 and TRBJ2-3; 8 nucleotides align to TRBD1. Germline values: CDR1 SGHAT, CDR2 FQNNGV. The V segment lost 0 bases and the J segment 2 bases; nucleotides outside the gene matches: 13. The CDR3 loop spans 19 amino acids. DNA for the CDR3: TGTGCCAGCAGCTTAGAGAAAGGACAGGGCCTTCCGTACACAGATACGCAGTATTTT. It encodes CASSLEKGQGLPYTDTQYF.

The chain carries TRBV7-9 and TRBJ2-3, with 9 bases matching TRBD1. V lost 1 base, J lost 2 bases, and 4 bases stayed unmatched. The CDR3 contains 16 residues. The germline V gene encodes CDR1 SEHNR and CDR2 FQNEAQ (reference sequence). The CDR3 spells CASSLDRGRDTDTQYF. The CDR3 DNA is TGTGCCAGCAGCTTAGACAGGGGGCGCGACACAGATACGCAGTATTTT.

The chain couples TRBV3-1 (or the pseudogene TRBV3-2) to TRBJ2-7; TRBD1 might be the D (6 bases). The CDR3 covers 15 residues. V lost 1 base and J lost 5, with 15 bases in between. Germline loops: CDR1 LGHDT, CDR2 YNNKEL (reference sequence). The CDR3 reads CASSQGPGAYHEQYF. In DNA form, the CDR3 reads TGTGCCAGCAGCCAAGGTCCAGGGGCATACCACGAGCAGTACTTC.

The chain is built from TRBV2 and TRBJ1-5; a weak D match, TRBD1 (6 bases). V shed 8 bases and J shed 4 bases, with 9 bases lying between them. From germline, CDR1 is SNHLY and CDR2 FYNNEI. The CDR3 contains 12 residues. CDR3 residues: CASDTGNQPQHF. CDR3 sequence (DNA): TGTGCCAGCGATACAGGGAATCAGCCCCAGCATTTT.

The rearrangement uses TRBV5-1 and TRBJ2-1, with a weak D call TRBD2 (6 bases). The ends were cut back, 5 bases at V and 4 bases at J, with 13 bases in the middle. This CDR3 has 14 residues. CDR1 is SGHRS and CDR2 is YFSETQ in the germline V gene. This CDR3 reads CASSPGERYNEQFF. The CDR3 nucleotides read TGCGCCAGCAGTCCGGGAGAGCGATACAATGAGCAGTTCTTC. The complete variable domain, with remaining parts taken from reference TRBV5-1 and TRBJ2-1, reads KAGVTQTPRYLIKTRGQQVTLSCSPISGHRSVSWYQQTPGQGLQFLFEYFSETQRNKGNFPGRFSGRQFSNSRSEMNVSTLELGDSALYLCASSPGERYNEQFFGPGTRLTVL.

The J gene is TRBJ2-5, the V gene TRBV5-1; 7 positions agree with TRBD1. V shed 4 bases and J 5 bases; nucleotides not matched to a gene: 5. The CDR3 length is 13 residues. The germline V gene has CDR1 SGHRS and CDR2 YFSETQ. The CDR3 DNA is TGCGCCAGCAGCCACAGGGGTGGCGAGACCCAGTACTTC. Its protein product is CASSHRGGETQYF.

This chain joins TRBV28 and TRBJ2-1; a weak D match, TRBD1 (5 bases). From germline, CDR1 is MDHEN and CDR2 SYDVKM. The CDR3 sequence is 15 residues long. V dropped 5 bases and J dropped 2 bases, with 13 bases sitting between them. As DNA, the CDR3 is TGTGCCAGCAGTCCAGCCCCCAGGGCCTACAATGAGCAGTTCTTC. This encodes CASSPAPRAYNEQFF.

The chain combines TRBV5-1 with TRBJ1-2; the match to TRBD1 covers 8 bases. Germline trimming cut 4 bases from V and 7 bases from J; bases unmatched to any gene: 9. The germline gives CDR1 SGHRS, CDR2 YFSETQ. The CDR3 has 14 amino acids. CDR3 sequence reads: CASSPGQVLVGYTF. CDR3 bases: TGCGCCAGCAGCCCGGGACAGGTCTTGGTTGGCTACACCTTC.

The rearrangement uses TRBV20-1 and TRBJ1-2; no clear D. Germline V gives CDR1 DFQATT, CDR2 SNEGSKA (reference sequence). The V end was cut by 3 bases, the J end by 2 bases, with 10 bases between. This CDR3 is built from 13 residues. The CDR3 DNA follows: TGCAGTGCTAGTTTGGGCAGCAACTATGGCTACACCTTC. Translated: CSASLGSNYGYTF.

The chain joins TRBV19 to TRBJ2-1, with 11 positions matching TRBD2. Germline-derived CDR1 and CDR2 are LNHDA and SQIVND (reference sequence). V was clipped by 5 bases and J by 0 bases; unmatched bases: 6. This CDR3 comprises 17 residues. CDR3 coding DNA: TGTGCCAGTAGTTCCAAGGGACTAGCGGCCTCCTACAATGAGCAGTTCTTC. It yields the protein CASSSKGLAASYNEQFF.

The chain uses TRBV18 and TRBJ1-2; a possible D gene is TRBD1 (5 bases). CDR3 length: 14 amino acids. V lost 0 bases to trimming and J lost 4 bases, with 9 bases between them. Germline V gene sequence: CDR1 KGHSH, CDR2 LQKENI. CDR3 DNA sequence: TGTGCCAGCTCACCACCGGGGGGGAGCTATGGCTACACCTTC. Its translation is CASSPPGGSYGYTF.

The CDR3 spells CASSQEGGGDTQYF. The CDR3 DNA reads TGTGCCAGCAGCCAAGAGGGGGGGGGAGATACGCAGTATTTT. V and J are TRBV3-1 (or the pseudogene TRBV3-2) and TRBJ2-3, with TRBD2 matching 7 bases. The CDR3 totals 14 residues. J gave up 5 bases and V 0 bases, and 2 bases lay outside the gene matches. Germline V CDR1 and CDR2: LGHDT, YNNKEL (reference sequence).

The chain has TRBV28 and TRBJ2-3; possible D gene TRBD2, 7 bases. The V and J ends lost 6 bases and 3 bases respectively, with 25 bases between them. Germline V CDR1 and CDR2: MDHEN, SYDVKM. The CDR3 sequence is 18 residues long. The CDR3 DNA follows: TGTGCCAGCAGCACGACCTGGACTGGCGGGGGCCGAACAGATACGCAGTATTTT. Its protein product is CASSTTWTGGGRTDTQYF. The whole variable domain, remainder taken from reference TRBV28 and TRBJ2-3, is DVKVTQSSRYLVKRTGEKVFLECVQDMDHENMFWYRQDPGLGLRLIYFSYDVKMKEKGDIPEGYSVSREKKERFSLILESASTNQTSMYLCASSTTWTGGGRTDTQYFGPGTRLTVL.

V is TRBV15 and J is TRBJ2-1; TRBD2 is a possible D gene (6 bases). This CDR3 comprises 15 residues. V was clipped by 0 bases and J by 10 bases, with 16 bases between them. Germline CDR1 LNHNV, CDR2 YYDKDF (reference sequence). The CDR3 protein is CATSRELTQSGEQFF. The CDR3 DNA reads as TGTGCCACCAGCAGAGAATTGACACAAAGCGGGGAGCAGTTCTTC.

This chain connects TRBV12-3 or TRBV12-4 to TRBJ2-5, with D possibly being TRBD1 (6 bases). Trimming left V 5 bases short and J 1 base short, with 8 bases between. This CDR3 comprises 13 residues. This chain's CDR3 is CASSLQGQETQYF. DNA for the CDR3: TGTGCCAGCAGTCTACAGGGCCAAGAGACCCAGTACTTC.

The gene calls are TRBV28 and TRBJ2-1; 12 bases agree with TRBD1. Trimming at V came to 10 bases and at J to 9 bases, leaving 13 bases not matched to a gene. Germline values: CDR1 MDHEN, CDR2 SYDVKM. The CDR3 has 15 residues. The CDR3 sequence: CATSNRDRGRIEQFF. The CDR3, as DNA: TGTGCCACCTCGAACCGGGACAGGGGGCGCATTGAGCAGTTCTTC. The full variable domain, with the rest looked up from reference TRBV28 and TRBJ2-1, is DVKVTQSSRYLVKRTGEKVFLECVQDMDHENMFWYRQDPGLGLRLIYFSYDVKMKEKGDIPEGYSVSREKKERFSLILESASTNQTSMYLCATSNRDRGRIEQFFGPGTRLTVL.

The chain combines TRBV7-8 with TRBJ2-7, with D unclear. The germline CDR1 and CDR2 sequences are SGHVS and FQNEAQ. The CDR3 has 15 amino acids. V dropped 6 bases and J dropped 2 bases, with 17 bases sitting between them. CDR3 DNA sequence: TGTGCCAGCAGTCTTGTGCACGGTGAGGCCTACGAGCAGTACTTC. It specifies CASSLVHGEAYEQYF. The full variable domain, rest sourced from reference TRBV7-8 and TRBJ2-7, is GAGVSQSPRYKVAKRGQDVALRCDPISGHVSLFWYQQALGQGPEFLTYFQNEAQLDKSGLPSDRFFAERPEGSVSTLKIQRTQQEDSAVYLCASSLVHGEAYEQYFGPGTRLTVT.

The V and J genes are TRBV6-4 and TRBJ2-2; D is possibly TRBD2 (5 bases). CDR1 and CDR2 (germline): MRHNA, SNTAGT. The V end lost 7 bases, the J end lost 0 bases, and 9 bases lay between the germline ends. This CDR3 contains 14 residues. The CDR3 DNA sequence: TGTGCCAGCAAAAGCGGAACGAACACCGGGGAGCTGTTTTTT. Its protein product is CASKSGTNTGELFF.

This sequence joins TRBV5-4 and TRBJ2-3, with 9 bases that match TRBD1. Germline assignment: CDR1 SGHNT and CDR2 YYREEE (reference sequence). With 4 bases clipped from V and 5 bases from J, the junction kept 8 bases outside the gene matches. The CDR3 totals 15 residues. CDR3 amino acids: CASSVTGGAVDTQYF. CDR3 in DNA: TGTGCCAGCAGCGTCACAGGGGGCGCGGTAGATACGCAGTATTTT.

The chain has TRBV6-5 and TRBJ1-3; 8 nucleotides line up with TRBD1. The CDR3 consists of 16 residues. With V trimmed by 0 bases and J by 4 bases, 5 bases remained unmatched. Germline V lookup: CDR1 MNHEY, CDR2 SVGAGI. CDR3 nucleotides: TGTGCCAGCAGTTACTCTAGGACAGGGCACGGAAACACCATATATTTT. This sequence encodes CASSYSRTGHGNTIYF.

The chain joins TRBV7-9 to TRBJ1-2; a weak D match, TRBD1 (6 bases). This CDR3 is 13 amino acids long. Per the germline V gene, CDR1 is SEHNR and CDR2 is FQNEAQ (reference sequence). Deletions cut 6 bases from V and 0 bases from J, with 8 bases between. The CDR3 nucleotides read TGTGCCAGCAGAACAGGGACTAACTATGGCTACACCTTC. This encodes CASRTGTNYGYTF.